This T cell receptor (beta chain) was sequenced during a study of T cells in Graves' hyperthyroidism and ophthalmopathy (dated by TCRdb to between 2018 and 2021). Describing the broader study: Peripheral blood samples were taken at the time of initial diagnosis, prior to any treatment. TCR V-J signatures able to tell the groups apart were searched for in a discovery cohort of some 97 patients, of whom around 43 had Graves' ophthalmopathy and 57 had stable Graves' hyperthyroidism. An independent validation cohort of about 20 hyperthyroidism patients and 17 patients who later progressed to ophthalmopathy tested prospective prediction of ophthalmopathy. The 75 to 100 discovery patients were randomly divided into training and test sets at a 7:3 ratio. The study also compared thyroid tissue and blood T-cell repertoires from several Graves' hyperthyroidism patients. After sampling, hyperthyroidism patients received methimazole starting at 30 mg daily, and ophthalmopathy patients received high-dose intravenous methylprednisolone. TCR Vbeta CDR3 sequencing of around 130 peripheral blood samples (over 40 ophthalmopathy, some 75 hyperthyroidism and approximately 17 progressor patients) is reported in the paper. Overall study results and their limits: Most expanded thyroid clonotypes (frequency above 0.001) were also found in blood, which suggests that blood repertoires may mirror thyroid immune responses. In validation, the model predicted progression to ophthalmopathy with 55% to 71% sensitivity and approximately 78% specificity, a median of about six months before onset. No statistical method was used to fix the sample size in advance, and group allocation was not hidden from the investigators. Ophthalmopathy was separated from stable hyperthyroidism by a 13 V-J signature model, with around 90% sensitivity and roughly 81% specificity obtained in cross-validation and 80%/75% obtained in testing.

At least ten counts were recorded for this clonotype. The antigen this receptor binds is unknown. No base qualities exist here, and no much larger clone lies one base off it. The TCR beta CDR3 regions were amplified from the RNA transcripts. The first round of RT-PCR for the TCR CDR3 was performed with the HTBI primer set and the Qiagen OneStep RT-PCR kit. Libraries were constructed in a second round of multiplex PCR, after which size selection and purification were performed. The libraries were sequenced on an Illumina HiSeq2000 using paired-end 100 bp reads. On the study's bioinformatics: SOAPnuke was used to process the raw data, throwing out any read that contained adapters or uncalled bases, had a mean Phred below 15, or lacked an exact constant-primer or identifier match. COPE v1.2.5 was used to merge high-quality paired reads, and clonotypes were defined as unique nucleotide sequences. MiTCR v1.1 was used to align the clonotypes against IMGT TRBV, TRBD and TRBJ reference segments. Analysis was restricted to V-J combinations with a frequency above 0.0001, which covered 98% to 99.2% of repertoires. The TCS score was defined as F50 (clonal expansion) divided by E x V (chaos), with BLOSUM62-based TCRdist calculated between CDR3 peptides within each V-J. Welch's t-statistics and random forest reduced roughly 530 V-J features to 13, which were used in a naive Bayes classifier (R e1071). Clones were called with MiXCR by TCRdb after fastp trimmed the public reads at Q25, and only in-frame beta chains were retained. Identical CDR3 proteins give one entry, which carries the most common genes and DNA. The V and J calls and clone size come from TCRdb's table, not from the authors' own analysis. Present in this sample are 600,000 to 850,000 distinct CDR3 sequences, roughly 20% of which were seen just once. The ten most abundant clones make up approximately 15% of the sample.

Hyperthyroidism patients were newly diagnosed, had a disease duration of under 2 months, and were aged 18 to 65 years. Patients with uncontrolled infections, other autoimmune diseases, pregnancy or lactation were excluded. Clinical symptoms, serum thyroxine and TRAb, thyroid ultrasound, and orbital computed tomography formed the basis for the diagnoses. For progressor patients, blood was drawn at the first diagnosis of hyperthyroidism, before any ophthalmopathy symptoms had appeared. PBMCs were isolated from about 10 ml of fresh peripheral blood by Ficoll-Paque density gradient centrifugation. Patients classed as progressors first received a Graves' hyperthyroidism diagnosis and then went on to develop ophthalmopathy during follow-up. Total RNA was extracted using Trizol reagent, and RNA quality was assessed on an Agilent 2100 Bioanalyzer. The CDR3 contains 16 residues, cysteine and phenylalanine counted. CDR3 DNA only is kept here, 48 bases in frame from base 1. The germline V end is reduced by 0 bases and the J end by 12 bases; junction bases left unmatched: 14. CDR1 and CDR2 were assigned from the germline V gene as SGHAT and FQNNGV.

The sample comprised blood. This clonotype was sampled from a woman between 45 and 65 years old with Graves' hyperthyroidism that later progressed to Graves' ophthalmopathy. The chain employs TRBV11-2 and TRBJ2-3, and 8 junction bases match TRBD1. The DNA sequence is as follows: TGTGCCAGCAGCTTAGATCTGGCGGGACAGGAAGGTAGTCAGTATTTT. The resulting protein is CASSLDLAGQEGSQYF. Joined to the reference TRBV11-2 and TRBJ2-3 proteins, this CDR3 gives the full variable domain: EAGVAQSPRYKIIEKRQSVAFWCNPISGHATLYWYQQILGQGPKLLIQFQNNGVVDDSQLPKDRFSAERLKGVDSTLKIQPAKLEDSAVYLCASSLDLAGQEGSQYFGPGTRLTVL.